This entry lists 29 T cell receptor beta chains sequenced from one sample in a study of blood T cell repertoires in COVID-19. Only in-frame clones appear in the TCRdb table, and some are missing; sequencing was by immunoSEQ multiplex PCR. The sample shows hundreds of thousands of clones, approximately 78% of them seen only once. Sequenced sample: peripheral blood. Receptors were obtained from a woman aged 55-70 years with active or convalescent COVID-19.

V is TRBV30 and J is TRBJ2-7, with 9 bases fitting TRBD1. The CDR3 spans 13 residues. V gave up 4 bases and J gave up 11 bases; unmatched junction bases: 12. Germline-derived CDR1 and CDR2 are GTSNPN and SVGIG (reference sequence). CDR3 region: CAWNPGQGLSEYF. CDR3 bases: TGTGCCTGGAATCCGGGACAGGGCTTAAGTGAGTACTTC.

This clone was counted a few times. V gene TRBV6-2 or TRBV6-3 combines with J gene TRBJ1-2, with 9 nucleotides matching TRBD1. The CDR3 extends over 12 amino acids. Trimming took 6 bases from V and 8 from J; bases not matched to a gene: 4. Germline CDR1 MNHEY, CDR2 SVGEGT. The CDR3 DNA reads TGTGCCAGCAGCACAGGGGGCCAAGGCTACACCTTC. It codes for CASSTGGQGYTF.

The chain recombines TRBV12-3 or TRBV12-4 with TRBJ1-2, with 7 bases matching TRBD1. With V trimmed by 5 bases and J by 2 bases, 2 bases remained unmatched. This CDR3 has 13 amino acids. The DNA of the CDR3 is TGTGCCAGCAGTCCCAGGGGGAACTATGGCTACACCTTC. This sequence encodes CASSPRGNYGYTF.

This clone was detected only once. The gene calls are TRBV5-8 and TRBJ2-1; 10 bases line up with TRBD1. The CDR3 extends over 17 amino acids. From germline, CDR1 is SGHTS and CDR2 YDEGEE. The V segment lost 1 base and the J segment 5 bases; nucleotides outside the gene matches: 9. The CDR3 sequence is CASSLSLGQGRNNEQFF. The DNA for the CDR3 is TGTGCCAGCAGCTTGTCCTTGGGACAGGGGCGCAACAATGAGCAGTTCTTC. The full variable domain, its missing parts supplied by reference TRBV5-8 and TRBJ2-1, is EAGVTQSPTHLIKTRGQQATLRCSPISGHTSVYWYQQALGLGLQFLLWYDEGEERNRGNFPPRFSGRQFPNYSSELNVNALELEDSALYLCASSLSLGQGRNNEQFFGPGTRLTVL.

The table lists this clone with a count of one. Other DNA sequences from this sample encode an identical CDR3 as well. This chain joins TRBV3-1 (or the pseudogene TRBV3-2) and TRBJ1-2, with TRBD1 matching 9 bases. The CDR3 loop spans 15 amino acids. Germline lookup yields CDR1 LGHDT and CDR2 YNNKEL (reference sequence). V was clipped by 4 bases and J by 2 bases; unmatched bases: 5. The CDR3 sequence: CASSPNRGPNYGYTF. The CDR3 nucleotides read TGTGCCAGCAGCCCGAACAGGGGGCCGAACTATGGCTACACCTTC.

This clone has more than one count but fewer than ten. The chain is built from TRBV19 and TRBJ1-1, with 9 nucleotides matching TRBD1. Germline V gene sequence: CDR1 LNHDA, CDR2 SQIVND (reference sequence). This CDR3 contains 13 residues. V lost 4 bases to trimming and J lost 7 bases; unmatched junction nucleotides: 4. The CDR3 region has the DNA TGTGCCAGTAGTAGGGGGGACAGGGTTGAAGCTTTCTTT. As protein: CASSRGDRVEAFF.

This clone was observed a handful of times. CDR3 bases: TGCAGTGCCAGTCCGGGGACAGGGGAGAGTCAGCCCCAGCATTTT. This encodes CSASPGTGESQPQHF. The rearrangement links TRBV20-1 to TRBJ1-5, with 10 bases fitting TRBD1. V was pared by 6 bases and J by 6 bases, with 11 bases of the junction left unmatched. CDR1 and CDR2 (germline): DFQATT, SNEGSKA (reference sequence). The CDR3 sequence is 15 residues long.

The J gene is TRBJ2-7, the V gene TRBV11-2; D is possibly TRBD2 (5 bases). With 0 bases removed from V and 12 bases from J, the gap between germline ends came to 12 bases. CDR3 length: 12 residues. Germline CDR1 reads SGHAT; CDR2 reads FQNNGV. DNA for the CDR3: TGTGCCAGCAGCTTAGAGGGCGGACTCAGGTACTTC. Its translation: CASSLEGGLRYF.

The rearrangement links TRBV5-1 to TRBJ1-1; 9 bases line up with TRBD1. This CDR3 is 16 amino acids long. Germline assignment: CDR1 SGHRS and CDR2 YFSETQ. Unmatched junction bases numbered 14, after V lost 7 bases and J lost 4 bases. CDR3 nucleotides: TGCGCCAGCTGCAAGGGGACAGGGTGCCACGGCACTGAAGCTTTCTTT. As protein: CASCKGTGCHGTEAFF.

The chain has TRBV5-1 and TRBJ2-3, with a possible D match to TRBD2 (6 bases). The germline V gene has CDR1 SGHRS and CDR2 YFSETQ. Between the trimmed V and J ends, which lost 3 bases and 2 bases, there was a span of 7 bases. The CDR3 is 13 residues long. Here the CDR3 DNA reads TGCGCCAGCAGCTGGACTACCACAGATACGCAGTATTTT. Encoded protein: CASSWTTTDTQYF.

CDR3 coding DNA: TGTGCCAGCACCCTTGGGGGGTACTGGGTCCACGAGCAGTACTTC. It codes for CASTLGGYWVHEQYF. This chain links TRBV5-5 with TRBJ2-7, with a possible D match to TRBD2 (6 bases). The V end lost 6 bases, the J end lost 5 bases, and 21 bases lay between the germline ends. This CDR3 spans 15 amino acids. Germline CDR1 reads SGHKS; CDR2 reads YYEKEE (reference sequence).

V usage is TRBV5-1 and J usage is TRBJ1-2, with 11 bases that match TRBD1. CDR3 length equals 14 residues. Germline V lookup: CDR1 SGHRS, CDR2 YFSETQ. J was trimmed by 7 bases and V by 4 bases; bases with no gene match: 6. CDR3 loop: CASSQDRGRIGYTF. CDR3 DNA: TGCGCCAGCAGCCAGGACAGGGGGCGCATTGGCTACACCTTC.

The chain combines TRBV4-3 with TRBJ1-2, with 8 nucleotides matching TRBD1. CDR1 is LGHNA, CDR2 YSLEER, per germline. The CDR3 is 15 residues long. The ends lost 1 base at V and 7 bases at J; junction bases unmatched: 8. The CDR3 region has the DNA TGCGCCAGCAGCCAAGCAGTCCAGGGGGCTAGTGGCTACACCTTC. It translates to CASSQAVQGASGYTF.

This clone was counted only a few times. This chain joins TRBV6-5 and TRBJ2-5, with D perhaps TRBD1 (6 bases). The germline gives CDR1 MNHEY, CDR2 SVGAGI. The CDR3 spans 13 residues. V was shortened by 6 bases and J by 3 bases, with 11 bases between the two germline ends. The CDR3 region is CASSTSGEETQYF. The CDR3 DNA reads TGTGCCAGCAGCACTTCAGGGGAAGAGACCCAGTACTTC.

This sequence joins TRBV18 and TRBJ1-2; D gene uncertain. V lost 0 bases to trimming and J lost 1 base, with 9 bases between them. The germline V gene has CDR1 KGHSH and CDR2 LQKENI. The CDR3 consists of 15 residues. The CDR3 region has the DNA TGTGCCAGCTCACCACCGGGCAGCGGTAACTATGGCTACACCTTC. It yields the protein CASSPPGSGNYGYTF.

The CDR3 nucleotides are TGTGCCAGTAGTCTCTCCCCGGGCAGGGCCGATGGCTACACCTTC. This encodes CASSLSPGRADGYTF. The V gene is TRBV19, the J gene TRBJ1-2, with D perhaps TRBD1 (5 bases). Germline CDR1 LNHDA, CDR2 SQIVND (reference sequence). V lost 5 bases and J lost 6, with 19 bases in between. The CDR3 spans 15 residues.

The CDR3 here is CASRNQGANEAFF. The CDR3 bases are TGTGCCAGCAGAAACCAGGGGGCTAATGAAGCTTTCTTT. The chain is built from TRBV19 and TRBJ1-1; 8 bases fit TRBD1. In germline, CDR1 is LNHDA, CDR2 SQIVND (reference sequence). The CDR3 contains 13 residues. V was clipped by 9 bases and J by 7 bases; unmatched bases: 10.

This rearrangement joins TRBV5-4 to TRBJ2-1; no firm D call. There are 13 residues in the CDR3. The V gene lost 7 bases and the J gene lost 0 bases, with 8 bases spanning the gap. Germline CDR1 and CDR2: SGHNT and YYREEE (reference sequence). Here the CDR3 reads CASRSDSYNEQFF. CDR3 nucleotide sequence: TGTGCCAGCCGGAGCGACTCCTACAATGAGCAGTTCTTC.

The chain recombines TRBV18 with TRBJ2-1; a weak D match, TRBD2 (5 bases). Germline V gene sequence: CDR1 KGHSH, CDR2 LQKENI. There are 16 residues in the CDR3. Trimming stripped 3 bases from V and 1 base from J, with 13 bases between. CDR3 amino acids: CASSPKLTGSYNEQFF. CDR3 nucleotide sequence: TGTGCCAGCTCACCGAAATTGACGGGATCCTACAATGAGCAGTTCTTC.

For the CDR3, the DNA is TGCGCCAGCAGCCTAGGCCGGGGACAGGGATCCACTGAAGCTTTCTTT. Translating it yields CASSLGRGQGSTEAFF. J is TRBJ1-1 and V is TRBV5-1, with 9 positions matching TRBD1. The V segment lost 4 bases and the J segment 4 bases; nucleotides outside the gene matches: 11. This CDR3 comprises 16 residues. Germline CDR1 SGHRS, CDR2 YFSETQ.

The chain carries TRBV7-9 and TRBJ2-1, with D possibly being TRBD1 (6 bases). Germline CDR1 is SEHNR and CDR2 is FQNEAQ (reference sequence). This CDR3 spans 13 amino acids. CDR3 amino acids: CGGPKGSYNEQFF. Here the CDR3 DNA reads TGTGGGGGGCCTAAGGGGTCCTACAATGAGCAGTTCTTC.

CDR3 region: CASSRPQGLNEQFF. The CDR3 DNA is TGTGCCAGCAGCCGCCCACAGGGGCTCAATGAGCAGTTCTTC. The genes are TRBV3-1 (or the pseudogene TRBV3-2) and TRBJ2-1; 7 nucleotides line up with TRBD1. This CDR3 spans 14 amino acids. The V gene's germline CDR1 is LGHDT and CDR2 YNNKEL (reference sequence). Trimming took 4 bases from V and 6 from J; bases not matched to a gene: 6.

The V call is TRBV29-1, the J call TRBJ1-1; 8 bases fit TRBD1. The ends lost 7 bases at V and 4 bases at J; junction bases unmatched: 5. Looked up from germline, CDR1 is SQVTM and CDR2 is ANQGSEA. There are 12 residues in the CDR3. CDR3 DNA: TGCAGCGCCACAACAGGGGGCACTGAAGCTTTCTTT. Its translation is CSATTGGTEAFF.

V usage is TRBV28 and J usage is TRBJ1-5; 7 nucleotides match TRBD1. The junction had 9 bases not matched to a gene; V was cut back by 10 bases and J by 3 bases. The CDR3 loop spans 14 amino acids. Germline V gene lookup returns CDR1 MDHEN and CDR2 SYDVKM. CDR3 sequence: CATKEGAANQPQHF. The CDR3 DNA sequence: TGTGCCACCAAAGAGGGGGCAGCCAATCAGCCCCAGCATTTT.

The chain couples TRBV19 to TRBJ1-3; 9 bases match TRBD1. The V and J ends lost 6 bases and 7 bases, in that order; junction bases with no gene match: 7. This CDR3 is 14 amino acids long. Germline V CDR1 and CDR2: LNHDA, SQIVND (reference sequence). This CDR3 is CASSFRDRANTIYF. The CDR3 bases are TGTGCCAGTAGCTTCCGGGACAGGGCGAACACCATATATTTT. Using reference TRBV19 and TRBJ1-3 for the parts outside the CDR3, the full variable domain is DGGITQSPKYLFRKEGQNVTLSCEQNLNHDAMYWYRQDPGQGLRLIYYSQIVNDFQKGDIAEGYSVSREKKESFPLTVTSAQKNPTAFYLCASSFRDRANTIYFGEGSWLTVV.

The gene calls are TRBV7-8 and TRBJ1-2, with TRBD1 matching over 10 bases. Germline loops: CDR1 SGHVS, CDR2 FQNEAQ. The CDR3 is made up of 16 amino acids. The V and J ends lost 6 bases and 7 bases, in that order; junction bases with no gene match: 14. The CDR3 region is CASSRTGGGGSFGYTF. CDR3 DNA sequence: TGTGCCAGCAGTCGGACAGGGGGAGGTGGTAGCTTTGGCTACACCTTC.

This clone came up once. The rearrangement joins TRBV24-1 to TRBJ2-2, with D maybe TRBD1 (5 bases). Trimming removed 2 bases at V and 4 bases at J, with 7 bases between. The CDR3 consists of 14 residues. In germline, CDR1 is KGHDR, CDR2 SFDVKD. For the CDR3, the DNA is TGTGCCACCAGTGATTCAAGGGGCACCGGGGAGCTGTTTTTT. Residues: CATSDSRGTGELFF.

The chain joins TRBV4-2 to TRBJ2-4, with a weak D call TRBD1 (6 bases). Germline CDR1 reads LGHNA; CDR2 reads YNFKEQ. The ends were cut back, 0 bases at V and 7 bases at J, with 13 bases in the middle. CDR3 length: 15 amino acids. The CDR3 DNA reads TGTGCCAGCAGCCAAGATGAGGGGGTGGGCAACATTCAGTACTTC. Its translation is CASSQDEGVGNIQYF.

The chain recombines TRBV7-9 with TRBJ1-1, with 7 nucleotides matching TRBD1. In germline, CDR1 is SEHNR, CDR2 FQNEAQ (reference sequence). The junction had 7 bases not matched to a gene; V was cut back by 4 bases and J by 5 bases. This CDR3 contains 14 residues. CDR3 sequence reads: CASSSEGAWTEAFF. In DNA form, the CDR3 reads TGTGCCAGCAGCTCCGAGGGGGCGTGGACTGAAGCTTTCTTT. Full variable domain (missing parts from reference TRBV7-9 and TRBJ1-1): DTGVSQNPRHKITKRGQNVTFRCDPISEHNRLYWYRQTLGQGPEFLTYFQNEAQLEKSRLLSDRFSAERPKGSFSTLEIQRTEQGDSAMYLCASSSEGAWTEAFFGQGTRLTVV.